Listed below are T cell receptor beta chains from one sample, sequenced in a study of regulatory T cells in long-lasting Graves disease. TCRdb itself ran the multiplex PCR reads through MiXCR, one entry per CDR3 protein. The repertoire consists of some 410,000 distinct CDR3 sequences, with about 17% occurring once and the leading ten covering approximately 11%. These data were also filed under a second study, of T cells in Graves' hyperthyroidism and ophthalmopathy.

The sample was peripheral blood mononuclear cells (PBMCs), taken at new diagnosis, from a patient treated with antithyroid drugs. The source of these receptors is a woman aged 25 to 39 with Graves disease. The CDR3 runs from the conserved cysteine through the conserved F or W.

j_call v_call cdr3_aa
TRBJ1-5 TRBV10-3 CAISRTVNQPQHF
TRBJ2-7 TRBV3-1 CASSLLGLAGGKSYEQYF
TRBJ2-5 TRBV28 CASTNDAGVYETQYF
TRBJ2-5 TRBV18 CASSPTPGGQETQYF
TRBJ1-2 TRBV30 CAWTFGQAYFYGYTF
TRBJ1-2 TRBV28 CASSSHSRARGYTF
TRBJ1-5 TRBV11-2 CARKYRVNQPQHF
TRBJ2-1 TRBV20-1 CSASGRDYNEQFF
TRBJ2-7 TRBV10-3 CAISWEMGEQYF
TRBJ2-1 TRBV3-1 CASSHFVGLTSGKGVNEQFF
TRBJ1-1 TRBV28 CASSLQGVYTEAFF
TRBJ2-5 TRBV3-1 CASSRTSGRGETQYF
TRBJ1-1 TRBV20-1 CSARRNLNTEAFF
TRBJ2-1 TRBV20-1 CSATTVGGRARNEQFF
TRBJ1-2 TRBV5-6 CASSYQGSHGYTF
TRBJ2-7 TRBV6-1 CASSFTGTSATSSYERYF
TRBJ2-7 TRBV9 CASSVATGQGPYEQYF
TRBJ2-3 TRBV11-2 CASSRRGLADNTDTQYF
TRBJ1-1 TRBV12-3/TRBV12-4 CASTPTGMSAEAFF
TRBJ2-1 TRBV6-2/TRBV6-3 CASSEGRTSGRPALNNEQFF